Listed below are T cell receptor beta chains from one sample, sequenced in a study of shared clonotypes between healthy human individuals. The protocol was immunoSEQ multiplex PCR, while the TCRdb copy is restricted to in-frame clones and leaves out a portion. This table holds 2 million to 2.5 million clones, 90% to 96% found once. The material sequenced was naive CD4+ T cells sorted from blood. The receptors were gathered from a young man in good health. CDR3s include the opening cysteine and the closing phenylalanine or tryptophan. D genes are given only for firm matches. A clone size is listed for some rows: how often the clone was seen (once, few, many), or a class if it is expanded.

size,V,D,J,CDR3,DNA
-,TRBV2,-,TRBJ2-2,CASSAPAGFSTTGELFF,TGTGCCAGCAGCGCACCCGCAGGGTTCTCTACCACCGGGGAGCTGTTTTTT
-,TRBV2,-,TRBJ2-5,CASTAEAVETQYF,TGTGCCAGCACCGCGGAGGCGGTAGAGACCCAGTACTTC
-,TRBV5-1,-,TRBJ2-3,CASSLEGGTDTQYF,TGCGCCAGCAGCTTAGAAGGGGGCACAGATACGCAGTATTTT
-,TRBV5-4,TRBD1,TRBJ2-3,CASSSRDRGRTDTQYF,TGTGCCAGCAGCAGCCGGGACAGGGGACGCACAGATACGCAGTATTTT
-,TRBV18,TRBD2,TRBJ2-7,CASSPGAGGYEQYF,TGTGCCAGCTCACCAGGAGCGGGGGGTTACGAGCAGTACTTC
-,TRBV5-1,TRBD1,TRBJ2-7,CASRRGFDEQYF,TGCGCCAGCCGCAGGGGGTTTGACGAGCAGTACTTC
-,TRBV29-1,TRBD1,TRBJ2-7,CSVTGAPTYEQYF,TGCAGCGTGACAGGGGCCCCAACCTACGAGCAGTACTTC
-,TRBV27,-,TRBJ2-4,CASSLNRGPANIQYF,TGTGCCAGCAGTTTAAATAGGGGTCCGGCGAACATTCAGTACTTC
-,TRBV5-1,TRBD1,TRBJ1-2,CASRRDSYGYTF,TGCGCCAGCAGACGGGACAGCTATGGCTACACCTTC
-,TRBV6-6,TRBD1,TRBJ2-5,CASRTGAAETQYF,TGTGCCAGCAGGACAGGGGCAGCGGAGACCCAGTACTTC
-,TRBV6-1,TRBD1,TRBJ1-5,CASRSVIRGNQPQHF,TGTGCCAGCAGAAGTGTAATCAGGGGGAATCAGCCCCAGCATTTT
-,TRBV6-4,-,TRBJ2-7,CASSYEDGLEQYF,TGTGCCAGCAGCTATGAGGACGGTCTCGAGCAGTACTTC
-,TRBV15,-,TRBJ2-5,CATSRDWAALGQKTQYF,TGTGCCACCAGCAGAGATTGGGCGGCTCTGGGGCAAAAGACCCAGTACTTC
-,TRBV6-5,-,TRBJ1-2,CASSYGGVGAYGYTF,TGTGCCAGCAGTTACGGAGGGGTCGGCGCCTATGGCTACACCTTC
-,TRBV28,TRBD1,TRBJ2-7,CASSIGQGEQYF,TGTGCCAGCAGTATCGGACAGGGCGAGCAGTACTTC
once,TRBV4-1,TRBD2,TRBJ2-1,CASSQEQTGGLNEQFF,TGCGCCAGCAGCCAAGAGCAAACGGGGGGGTTGAATGAGCAGTTCTTC
-,TRBV12-5,TRBD1,TRBJ2-7,CASGIPGTGAEQYF,TGTGCTAGTGGCATTCCCGGGACAGGGGCCGAGCAGTACTTC
-,TRBV5-4,TRBD1,TRBJ1-4,CASSLGGAQGEKLFF,TGTGCCAGCAGCTTGGGTGGGGCACAGGGGGAAAAACTGTTTTTT
once,TRBV6-5,TRBD2,TRBJ2-5,CASSPGLAGETQYF,TGTGCCAGCAGCCCGGGACTAGCGGGAGAGACCCAGTACTTC
-,TRBV5-1,TRBD1,TRBJ2-7,CASSWGQSSYEQYF,TGCGCCAGCAGCTGGGGACAGAGCTCCTACGAGCAGTACTTC
-,TRBV6-6,TRBD1,TRBJ2-7,CASSSPTRGLYEQYF,TGTGCCAGCAGTTCCCCTACCAGGGGGCTGTACGAGCAGTACTTC
-,TRBV7-9,-,TRBJ2-7,CASSLEGPYEQYF,TGTGCCAGCAGCTTAGAAGGCCCCTACGAGCAGTACTTC
-,TRBV29-1,-,TRBJ2-5,CSVGRPPQETQYF,TGCAGCGTTGGAAGACCCCCTCAAGAGACCCAGTACTTC
-,TRBV7-6,-,TRBJ2-5,CASSLATGYQETQYF,TGTGCCAGCAGCTTAGCGACCGGGTACCAAGAGACCCAGTACTTC
-,TRBV11-2,-,TRBJ1-1,CASSLVGRGTEAFF,TGTGCCAGCAGCTTAGTGGGACGTGGCACTGAAGCTTTCTTT
-,TRBV6-1,-,TRBJ2-7,CASSEWGASIEYEQYF,TGTGCCAGCAGTGAATGGGGGGCGTCGATTGAATACGAGCAGTACTTC
once,TRBV9,TRBD2,TRBJ2-7,CASSASSGGAPEQYF,TGTGCCAGCAGCGCCTCTAGCGGAGGGGCCCCCGAGCAGTACTTC
-,TRBV6-5,-,TRBJ1-3,CASSYSSSVSGNTIYF,TGTGCCAGCAGTTACTCGTCCAGCGTCTCTGGAAACACCATATATTTT
once,TRBV28,-,TRBJ2-5,CASSFTQYF,TGTGCCAGCAGTTTTACCCAGTACTTC
-,TRBV5-4,-,TRBJ2-3,CASSFTDTQYF,TGTGCCAGCAGCTTTACAGATACGCAGTATTTT
-,TRBV27,TRBD1,TRBJ2-7,CASSLGQGNSYEQYF,TGTGCCAGCAGTCTGGGACAGGGAAACTCCTACGAGCAGTACTTC
-,TRBV5-1,-,TRBJ1-1,CASREVRKNTEAFF,TGCGCCAGCAGGGAGGTTAGGAAGAACACTGAAGCTTTCTTT
-,TRBV6-6,TRBD1,TRBJ1-2,CASTTGDNYGYTF,TGTGCCAGCACCACAGGGGACAACTATGGCTACACCTTC
-,TRBV28,-,TRBJ1-2,CASSPPSLDGYTF,TGTGCCAGCAGCCCTCCGTCCCTGGATGGCTACACCTTC
-,TRBV2,-,TRBJ1-2,CASNLQGGYGYTF,TGTGCCAGCAACCTACAGGGTGGCTATGGCTACACCTTC
-,TRBV5-1,-,TRBJ2-5,CASSLSGNQETQYF,TGCGCCAGCAGCTTAAGTGGGAACCAAGAGACCCAGTACTTC